This entry lists 22 T cell receptor beta chains sequenced from one sample in a study of neurological immune-mediated disorders. TCRdb re-called the 5' RACE reads with MiXCR, one entry per CDR3 protein. The table records approximately 74,000 distinct CDR3 sequences, roughly 9% of them present only once. The source material was PBMCs. The receptors here all came from a man between 45 and 60 years old in good health.

In this sample, this clonotype turned up many times. The CDR3 sequence is CASSEPDGPLHF. The CDR3 coding sequence is TGCGCCAGCAGTGAGCCCGACGGGCCCCTCCACTTT. The chain couples TRBV10-1 to TRBJ1-6; no definite D call. V shed 2 bases and J shed 13 bases, with 9 bases lying between them. CDR3 length equals 12 residues. The V gene's germline CDR1 is WNHNN and CDR2 SYGVQD (reference sequence).

A note on this clonotype: A single base separates this from a much larger clone, so it may be a read error. The rearrangement uses TRBV20-1 and TRBJ2-1; D unresolved. Trimming took off 3 bases at V and 0 bases at J, with 12 bases between the two ends. The CDR3 runs 15 residues. Germline V gene lookup returns CDR1 DFQATT and CDR2 SNEGSKA (reference sequence). The CDR3 DNA reads TGCAGTGCTAGGTCGGGCTCGAGCTCCTACAATGAGCAGTTCTTC. Protein: CSARSGSSSYNEQFF.

This clonotype was counted many times. The CDR3, as DNA: TGTGCCAGCAGCCTGACCTACGAGCAGTACTTC. Protein: CASSLTYEQYF. This chain connects TRBV7-6 to TRBJ2-7, with D unresolved. The CDR3 runs 11 residues. Trimming pared 5 bases from V and 2 bases from J, leaving 4 bases between. The germline V gene encodes CDR1 SGHVS and CDR2 FNYEAQ.

This clonotype was seen at least ten times. V usage is TRBV6-1 and J usage is TRBJ2-2; perhaps TRBD1 as D (5 bases). Germline V gene data show CDR1 as MNHNS and CDR2 as SASEGT. The CDR3 runs to 14 residues. Trimming removed 4 bases from V and 1 base from J, with 7 bases in between. The CDR3, as DNA: TGTGCCAGCAGTGGAACAGGGAACACCGGGGAGCTGTTTTTT. It codes for CASSGTGNTGELFF.

Ten or more counts support this clonotype. The chain employs TRBV5-5 and TRBJ2-7; 8 bases are shared with TRBD1. The germline V gene encodes CDR1 SGHKS and CDR2 YYEKEE (reference sequence). Unmatched junction bases numbered 5, after V lost 6 bases and J lost 3 bases. This CDR3 spans 13 amino acids. The CDR3 region has the DNA TGTGCCAGCACCAGGGGGCCCTTCTACGAGCAGTACTTC. It translates to CASTRGPFYEQYF.

This clonotype was seen at least ten times. V and J are TRBV12-3 or TRBV12-4 and TRBJ1-2, with TRBD1 matching over 8 bases. This CDR3 has 15 residues. J lost 4 bases, V lost 5 bases, and 9 bases had no gene match. The CDR3 coding sequence is TGTGCCAGCAGTCCTCAGGGGGCCTCCGGCTATGGCTACACCTTC. Translating it yields CASSPQGASGYGYTF.

This clonotype was seen repeatedly, ten times or more. This rearrangement joins TRBV9 to TRBJ2-3; D is unresolved. This CDR3 has 15 amino acids. Looked up from germline, CDR1 is SGDLS and CDR2 is YYNGEE. Trimming pared 1 base from V and 0 bases from J, leaving 9 bases between. Here the CDR3 reads CASSVSSPSTDTQYF. The CDR3 nucleotides read TGTGCCAGCAGCGTATCCTCTCCTAGCACAGATACGCAGTATTTT.

The table lists this clonotype with many counts. This chain joins TRBV7-2 and TRBJ2-7, with TRBD2 as a possible D gene (5 bases). The V and J ends lost 1 base and 1 base respectively, with 11 bases between them. Germline V CDR1 and CDR2: SGHTA, FQGNSA. This CDR3 is built from 15 residues. In DNA form, the CDR3 reads TGTGCCAGCAGCTTAGAAGGGCGCGGGTCCTACGAGCAGTACTTC. Its protein product is CASSLEGRGSYEQYF.

This clonotype was seen ten or more times. CDR3 loop: CASSLEGRNTDTQYF. As DNA, the CDR3 is TGCGCCAGCAGCTTGGAGGGACGGAACACAGATACGCAGTATTTT. J is TRBJ2-3 and V is TRBV5-1, with D perhaps assigned TRBD1 or TRBD2 (5 bases each). Germline assignment: CDR1 SGHRS and CDR2 YFSETQ. The CDR3 totals 15 residues. The V end lost 0 bases, the J end lost 2 bases, and 10 bases lay between the germline ends.

This clonotype was counted many times. This chain uses TRBV3-1 with TRBJ1-6; TRBD1 might be the D (5 bases). Germline CDR1 reads LGHDT; CDR2 reads YNNKEL (reference sequence). The CDR3 is made up of 15 amino acids. V lost 4 bases, J lost 7 bases, and 14 bases lay in between. The CDR3, as DNA: TGTGCCAGCAGCCCTCAGGGAATAACCAATTCACCCCTCCACTTT. This encodes CASSPQGITNSPLHF.

This clonotype was seen at least ten times. The chain uses TRBV5-1 and TRBJ2-7; the match to TRBD1 covers 7 bases. Trimming cost V 4 bases and J 2 bases; bases outside gene matches: 6. The CDR3 totals 14 residues. Per the germline V gene, CDR1 is SGHRS and CDR2 is YFSETQ. This chain's CDR3 is CASSAGQVTYEQYF. CDR3 coding DNA: TGCGCCAGCAGCGCCGGACAGGTGACCTACGAGCAGTACTTC.

The V gene is TRBV9, the J gene TRBJ2-2; possibly TRBD1 or TRBD2 for D (5 bases each). Germline CDR1 and CDR2: SGDLS and YYNGEE. This CDR3 has 12 amino acids. V lost 7 bases, J lost 5 bases, and 9 bases lay in between. The CDR3 here is CASGDPTGELFF. Written as DNA, the CDR3 is TGTGCCAGCGGGGACCCTACCGGGGAGCTGTTTTTT.

This clonotype has ten or more counts. The rearrangement joins TRBV5-1 to TRBJ2-5; 8 bases agree with TRBD1. Germline V gene lookup returns CDR1 SGHRS and CDR2 YFSETQ. This CDR3 has 12 residues. J was trimmed by 2 bases and V by 7 bases; bases with no gene match: 1. The CDR3 is CASRTGQETQYF. Written as DNA, the CDR3 is TGCGCCAGCCGGACAGGGCAAGAGACCCAGTACTTC.

This clonotype was seen repeatedly, ten times or more. The V call is TRBV7-2, the J call TRBJ2-2; a weak D match, TRBD2 (5 bases). The V and J ends lost 5 bases and 0 bases respectively, with 16 bases between them. CDR1 and CDR2 (germline): SGHTA, FQGNSA. CDR3 length: 17 residues. Here the CDR3 DNA reads TGTGCCAGCAGCCCCCCCCTCAGCGGACCGAACACCGGGGAGCTGTTTTTT. Encoded protein: CASSPPLSGPNTGELFF.

This clonotype was seen repeatedly, ten times or more. The chain has TRBV4-1 and TRBJ2-3; TRBD1 matches 7 bases. Germline assignment: CDR1 MGHRA and CDR2 YSYEKL. The CDR3 loop spans 15 amino acids. Losses at the gene ends were 2 bases for V and 1 base for J; bases not matched to a gene: 3. The DNA for the CDR3 is TGCGCCAGCAGCCAAAGGGGGCAGGGCACAGATACGCAGTATTTT. Amino acids: CASSQRGQGTDTQYF.

Many counts were recorded for this clonotype. This chain connects TRBV12-3 or TRBV12-4 to TRBJ2-3; either TRBD1 or TRBD2 may supply D (6 bases each). V lost 3 bases and J 0 bases, leaving 10 bases between the germline ends. The CDR3 has 15 residues. CDR3 sequence reads: CASSFRGVSTDTQYF. CDR3 DNA sequence: TGTGCCAGCAGTTTTAGGGGGGTTAGCACAGATACGCAGTATTTT.

In this sample, this clonotype turned up many times. The chain employs TRBV7-2 and TRBJ2-5, with 7 bases lining up with TRBD1. The CDR3 has 14 amino acids. With V trimmed by 4 bases and J by 5 bases, 7 bases remained unmatched. CDR1 and CDR2 (germline): SGHTA, FQGNSA. The CDR3 loop reads CASSYQQGKETQYF. For the CDR3, the DNA is TGTGCCAGCAGCTATCAACAGGGGAAGGAGACCCAGTACTTC.

This clonotype was counted ten times or more. The rearrangement uses TRBV9 and TRBJ2-2, with D possibly being TRBD1 (5 bases). The length of the CDR3 is 15 residues. Trimming pared 5 bases from V and 1 base from J, leaving 12 bases between. The germline V gene encodes CDR1 SGDLS and CDR2 YYNGEE. CDR3 bases: TGTGCCAGCAGTCCCTCGCAGGGGAACACCGGGGAGCTGTTTTTT. It is translated as CASSPSQGNTGELFF.

This clonotype occurred a few times. V and J are TRBV24-1 and TRBJ2-2; D remains unclear. The ends were cut back, 7 bases at V and 6 bases at J, with 20 bases in the middle. The CDR3 extends over 16 amino acids. From germline, CDR1 is KGHDR and CDR2 SFDVKD. The CDR3, as DNA: TGTGCCACCAGCTCCCCTTTTGGGCTCGTCGCCGGGGAGCTGTTTTTT. It specifies CATSSPFGLVAGELFF.

This clonotype has ten or more counts. This rearrangement joins TRBV7-2 to TRBJ2-1; D not resolved. Trimming stripped 7 bases from V and 1 base from J, with 14 bases between. Germline CDR1 SGHTA, CDR2 FQGNSA. The CDR3 loop spans 15 amino acids. The CDR3 is CASTPLRVSYNEQFF. CDR3 coding DNA: TGTGCCAGCACCCCTTTAAGGGTATCCTACAATGAGCAGTTCTTC. The whole variable domain, filled in from reference TRBV7-2 and TRBJ2-1, reads GAGVSQSPSNKVTEKGKDVELRCDPISGHTALYWYRQSLGQGLEFLIYFQGNSAPDKSGLPSDRFSAERTGGSVSTLTIQRTQQEDSAVYLCASTPLRVSYNEQFFGPGTRLTVL.

This clonotype was counted many times. The chain couples TRBV12-3 or TRBV12-4 to TRBJ2-6; no clear D gene. V lost 4 bases, J lost 0 bases, and 7 bases lay in between. The CDR3 has 15 amino acids. CDR3 amino acids: CASSSSGSGANVLTF. For the CDR3, the DNA is TGTGCCAGCAGTTCTTCAGGCTCTGGGGCCAACGTCCTGACTTTC.

This clonotype was picked up many times. In DNA, the CDR3 is TGCGCCAGCAGCTACCAGACAGGGCTTAACACTGAAGCTTTCTTT. Translated, it gives CASSYQTGLNTEAFF. V and J are TRBV5-1 and TRBJ1-1; 7 bases line up with TRBD1. Trimming at V came to 3 bases and at J to 2 bases, leaving 7 bases not matched to a gene. Per germline, CDR1 SGHRS and CDR2 YFSETQ. The CDR3 consists of 15 residues. Together with reference TRBV5-1 and TRBJ1-1, the CDR3 gives the full variable domain: KAGVTQTPRYLIKTRGQQVTLSCSPISGHRSVSWYQQTPGQGLQFLFEYFSETQRNKGNFPGRFSGRQFSNSRSEMNVSTLELGDSALYLCASSYQTGLNTEAFFGQGTRLTVV.